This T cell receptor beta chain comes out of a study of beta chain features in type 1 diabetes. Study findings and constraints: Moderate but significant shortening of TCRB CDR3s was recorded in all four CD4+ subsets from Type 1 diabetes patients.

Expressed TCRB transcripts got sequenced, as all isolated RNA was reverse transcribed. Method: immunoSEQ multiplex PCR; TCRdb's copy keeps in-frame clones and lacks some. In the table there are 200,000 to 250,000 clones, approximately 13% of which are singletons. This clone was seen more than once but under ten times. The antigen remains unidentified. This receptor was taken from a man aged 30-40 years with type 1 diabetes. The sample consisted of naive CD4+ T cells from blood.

CDR3 sequence: CASSFPQGNEQFF. CDR3 sequence (DNA): TGCGCCAGCAGCTTTCCGCAGGGGAATGAGCAGTTCTTC. V usage is TRBV5-1 and J usage is TRBJ2-1; tentatively, D is TRBD1 (6 bases). Germline V gene lookup returns CDR1 SGHRS and CDR2 YFSETQ. Deletions cut 2 bases from V and 7 bases from J, with 10 bases between. This CDR3 is built from 13 residues.